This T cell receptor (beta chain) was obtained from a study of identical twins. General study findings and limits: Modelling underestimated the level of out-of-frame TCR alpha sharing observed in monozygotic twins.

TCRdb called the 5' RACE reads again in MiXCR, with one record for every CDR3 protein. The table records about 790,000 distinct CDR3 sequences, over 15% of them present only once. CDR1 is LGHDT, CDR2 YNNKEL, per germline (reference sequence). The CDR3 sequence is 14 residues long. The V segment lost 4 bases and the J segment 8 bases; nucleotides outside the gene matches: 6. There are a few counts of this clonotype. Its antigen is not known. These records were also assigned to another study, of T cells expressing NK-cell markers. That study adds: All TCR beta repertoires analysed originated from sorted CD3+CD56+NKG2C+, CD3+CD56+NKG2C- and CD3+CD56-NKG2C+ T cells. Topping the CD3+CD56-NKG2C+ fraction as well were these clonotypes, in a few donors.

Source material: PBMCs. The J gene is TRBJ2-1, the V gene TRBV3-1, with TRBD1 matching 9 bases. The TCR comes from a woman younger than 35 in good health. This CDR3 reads CASSRSDRGHEQFF. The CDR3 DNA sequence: TGTGCCAGCAGCCGTTCGGACAGGGGCCATGAGCAGTTCTTC.